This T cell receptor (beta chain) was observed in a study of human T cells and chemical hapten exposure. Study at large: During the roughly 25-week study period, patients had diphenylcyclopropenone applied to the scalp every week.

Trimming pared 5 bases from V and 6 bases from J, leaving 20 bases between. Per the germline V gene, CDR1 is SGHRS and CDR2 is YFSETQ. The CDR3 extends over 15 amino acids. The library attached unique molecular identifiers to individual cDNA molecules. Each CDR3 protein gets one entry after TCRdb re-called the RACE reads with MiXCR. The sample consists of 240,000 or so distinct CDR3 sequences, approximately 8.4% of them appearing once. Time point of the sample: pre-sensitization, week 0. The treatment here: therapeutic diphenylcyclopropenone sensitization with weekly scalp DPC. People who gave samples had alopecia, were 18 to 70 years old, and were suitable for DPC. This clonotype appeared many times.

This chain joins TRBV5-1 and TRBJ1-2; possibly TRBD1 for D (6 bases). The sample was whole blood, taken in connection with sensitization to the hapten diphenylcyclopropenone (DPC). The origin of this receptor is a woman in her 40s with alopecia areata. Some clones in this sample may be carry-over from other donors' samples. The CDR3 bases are TGCGCCAGCAGTCGTGATACCGGGACAACTAATGGCTACACCTTC. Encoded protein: CASSRDTGTTNGYTF.